This T cell receptor (beta chain) comes out of a study of CD8 T cells in Susac syndrome. Germline CDR1 KGHSH, CDR2 LQKENI. The V gene lost 3 bases and the J gene lost 4 bases, with 21 bases spanning the gap. This CDR3 region has 17 residues. With random hexamers, reverse transcription was performed on about 0.5 to 1 ug of RNA. Across 54 Vbeta and 13 Jbeta, TCR beta CDR3 was amplified with immunoSEQ multiplex PCR. TCRdb re-derived calls from the immunoSEQ multiplex PCR reads in MiXCR, one entry per CDR3 protein. The table shows some 300,000 distinct CDR3 sequences, with roughly 84% occurring only once.

This chain links TRBV18 with TRBJ1-2, with D hard to call. The receptor's source is a human donor with multiple sclerosis. The sequenced sample consisted of CD8+ T cells from PBMCs. In DNA, the CDR3 is TGTGCCAGCTCACCGGATGCCAGCTCGAGACGGATCTATGGCTACACCTTC. The encoded protein is CASSPDASSRRIYGYTF. Full variable domain (missing parts from reference TRBV18 and TRBJ1-2): NAGVMQNPRHLVRRRGQEARLRCSPMKGHSHVYWYRQLPEEGLKFMVYLQKENIIDESGMPKERFSAEFPKEGPSILRIQQVVRGDSAAYFCASSPDASSRRIYGYTFGSGTRLTVV.